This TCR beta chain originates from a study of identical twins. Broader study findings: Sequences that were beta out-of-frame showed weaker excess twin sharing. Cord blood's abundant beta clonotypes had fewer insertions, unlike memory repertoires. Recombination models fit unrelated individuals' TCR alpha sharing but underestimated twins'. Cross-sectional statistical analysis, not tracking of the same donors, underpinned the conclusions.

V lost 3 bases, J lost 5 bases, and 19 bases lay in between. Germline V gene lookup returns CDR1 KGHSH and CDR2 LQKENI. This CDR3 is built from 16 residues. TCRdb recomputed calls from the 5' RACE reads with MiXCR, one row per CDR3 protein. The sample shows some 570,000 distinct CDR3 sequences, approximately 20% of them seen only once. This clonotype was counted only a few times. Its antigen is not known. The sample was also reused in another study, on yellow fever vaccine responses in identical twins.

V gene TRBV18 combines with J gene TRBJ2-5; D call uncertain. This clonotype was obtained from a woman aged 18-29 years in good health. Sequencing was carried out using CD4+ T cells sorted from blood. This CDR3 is CASSPSPRHLSETQYF. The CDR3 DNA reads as TGTGCCAGCTCACCTTCGCCCAGACATCTTTCGGAGACCCAGTACTTC.